The 26 T cell receptor beta chains below come from one sample, sequenced in a study of beta chain features in type 1 diabetes. Expressed TCRB transcripts were sequenced after all isolated RNA was converted to cDNA. Produced via immunoSEQ multiplex PCR; TCRdb's table is partial and in-frame only. Found here are around 290,000 clones, roughly 8% of them singletons; the top ten hold over 0.8%. The sequenced material came from central memory CD4+ T cells from blood. Every receptor here comes from a woman aged 18-29 years in good health.

This clone was picked up a small number of times. The chain couples TRBV27 to TRBJ2-1; no clear D. In germline, CDR1 is MNHEY, CDR2 SMNVEV (reference sequence). The length of the CDR3 is 14 residues. Trimming left V 5 bases short and J 4 bases short, with 12 bases between. The CDR3 reads CASSTLLEYNEQFF. The CDR3 DNA reads TGTGCCAGCAGTACACTCCTCGAATACAATGAGCAGTTCTTC.

The chain recombines TRBV18 with TRBJ2-3; no clear D. V was shortened by 0 bases and J by 2 bases, with 9 bases between the two germline ends. The length of the CDR3 is 15 residues. The germline V gene encodes CDR1 KGHSH and CDR2 LQKENI. The CDR3 region is CASSPPTSPTDTQYF. CDR3 bases: TGTGCCAGCTCACCACCGACCAGCCCCACAGATACGCAGTATTTT.

This clone was recorded a few times. A read error may explain this, as a much larger clone is one base away. The same CDR3 is also encoded by other DNA sequences in this sample. The genes are TRBV27 and TRBJ2-2, with D unresolved. CDR1 and CDR2 (germline): MNHEY, SMNVEV (reference sequence). Deletions cut 2 bases from V and 3 bases from J, with 10 bases between. The CDR3 consists of 15 residues. CDR3 sequence (DNA): TGTGCCAGCAGTTTAGGGCGGTCCTACACCGGGGAGCTGTTTTTT. This codes for CASSLGRSYTGELFF.

The chain links TRBV18 to TRBJ2-2; D not resolved. There are 14 residues in the CDR3. Trimming took 3 bases from V and 3 from J, leaving 8 bases between them. The germline V gene has CDR1 KGHSH and CDR2 LQKENI. This CDR3 is CASSPGKDTGELFF. CDR3 DNA: TGTGCCAGCTCACCGGGAAAGGACACCGGGGAGCTGTTTTTT.

V gene TRBV4-2 combines with J gene TRBJ1-4, with D maybe TRBD1 (6 bases). Trimming pared 4 bases from V and 8 bases from J, leaving 14 bases between. CDR3 length: 14 residues. Germline V CDR1 and CDR2: LGHNA, YNFKEQ. The CDR3 DNA follows: TGTGCCAGCAGCCGCTCAGGGGTTGTAGAAAAACTGTTTTTT. It encodes CASSRSGVVEKLFF.

This clone was observed a few times. For the CDR3, the DNA is TGTGCCAGCAGTGACCTCTCGGCGGGGGTGAGCACTGAAGCTTTCTTT. Amino acid sequence: CASSDLSAGVSTEAFF. The chain has TRBV25-1 and TRBJ1-1; D is possibly TRBD1 (5 bases). CDR3 size: 16 residues. From germline, CDR1 is MGHDK and CDR2 SYGVNS. V gave up 3 bases and J gave up 4 bases, with 18 bases separating them.

This clone was counted only a few times. The sample holds other DNA sequences that translate to the same CDR3. The rearrangement joins TRBV4-2 to TRBJ2-3; D remains ambiguous. Germline assignment: CDR1 LGHNA and CDR2 YNFKEQ. This CDR3 region has 15 residues. V dropped 1 base and J dropped 5 bases, with 13 bases sitting between them. The CDR3, as DNA: TGTGCCAGCAGCCAAGTAGGGCAGGTGGGAGATACGCAGTATTTT. It codes for CASSQVGQVGDTQYF.

The J gene is TRBJ2-7, the V gene TRBV21-1. TRBV21-1 is a known pseudogene. CDR3 length: 15 residues. The CDR3 loop is CASSNYAKYGYEQYV. CDR3 in DNA: TGTGCCAGCAGCAACTACGCAAAGTATGGCTACGAGCAGTACGTC.

This clone was detected a few times. This chain links TRBV7-9 with TRBJ2-3, with D tentatively TRBD2 (5 bases). The CDR3 is 15 residues long. The V end lost 6 bases, the J end lost 3 bases, and 16 bases lay between the germline ends. Germline CDR1 is SEHNR and CDR2 is FQNEAQ (reference sequence). The CDR3 sequence: CASSTGSGGTDTQYF. The CDR3 DNA is TGTGCCAGCAGTACGGGGTCCGGCGGGACAGATACGCAGTATTTT. Supplemented by reference TRBV7-9 and TRBJ2-3, the full variable domain reads DTGVSQNPRHKITKRGQNVTFRCDPISEHNRLYWYRQTLGQGPEFLTYFQNEAQLEKSRLLSDRFSAERPKGSFSTLEIQRTEQGDSAMYLCASSTGSGGTDTQYFGPGTRLTVL.

The chain uses TRBV15 and TRBJ2-7; TRBD2 matches 12 bases. The germline V gene has CDR1 LNHNV and CDR2 YYDKDF (reference sequence). This CDR3 comprises 15 residues. The junction had 8 bases not matched to a gene; V was cut back by 5 bases and J by 6 bases. The chain's CDR3 is CATSPSGGAKFEQYV. The CDR3 nucleotides are TGTGCCACCAGCCCTAGCGGGGGGGCAAAATTCGAGCAGTACGTC.

The chain couples TRBV11-1 to TRBJ1-3; perhaps TRBD1 as D (5 bases). Trimming removed 2 bases from V and 11 bases from J, with 25 bases in between. Germline-derived CDR1 and CDR2 are SGHAT and FQDESV (reference sequence). This CDR3 spans 17 amino acids. CDR3 amino acids: CASSLLLSGTVNKAIYF. In nucleotides, the CDR3 is TGTGCCAGCAGCTTACTACTCTCCGGGACGGTAAATAAGGCCATATATTTT.

This rearrangement joins TRBV30 to TRBJ1-1; 12 bases fit TRBD1. The CDR3 covers 15 residues. J gave up 4 bases and V 0 bases, and 3 bases lay outside the gene matches. Germline assignment: CDR1 GTSNPN and CDR2 SVGIG (reference sequence). CDR3 loop: CAWSVGTGGFTEAFF. The CDR3 DNA reads TGTGCCTGGAGTGTAGGGACAGGGGGCTTCACTGAAGCTTTCTTT.

Only a few counts were recorded for this clone. V usage is TRBV11-3 and J usage is TRBJ2-7, with D unclear. Trimming stripped 4 bases from V and 6 bases from J, with 19 bases between. CDR3 length: 15 residues. The V gene's germline CDR1 is SGHNT and CDR2 YENEEA. Here the CDR3 reads CASSYNRAQGAEQYF. The DNA of the CDR3 is TGTGCCAGCAGCTACAACCGGGCCCAAGGAGCCGAGCAGTACTTC.

This clone was picked up a small number of times. This chain connects TRBV29-1 to TRBJ1-1; D is unclear. Trimming removed 4 bases at V and 8 bases at J, with 5 bases between. The CDR3 totals 9 residues. Per the germline V gene, CDR1 is SQVTM and CDR2 is ANQGSEA. CDR3 sequence (DNA): TGCAGCGTTGCGCCCGAAGCTTTCTTT. It codes for CSVAPEAFF. The variable domain in full, with the rest retrieved from reference TRBV29-1 and TRBJ1-1, is SAVISQKPSRDICQRGTSLTIQCQVDSQVTMMFWYRQQPGQSLTLIATANQGSEATYESGFVIDKFPISRPNLTFSTLTVSNMSPEDSSIYLCSVAPEAFFGQGTRLTVV.

V gene TRBV23-1 combines with J gene TRBJ2-5; tentatively, D is TRBD1 (6 bases). TRBV23-1 counts as an open reading frame of uncertain function. There are 14 residues in the CDR3. Trimming pared 5 bases from V and 2 bases from J, leaving 12 bases between. The CDR3 bases are TGCGCCAGCAGTGCATCCGGACAGCAAGAGACCCAGTACTTC. Residues: CASSASGQQETQYF.

A few counts support this clone. The gene calls are TRBV6-5 and TRBJ2-1; weak D call: TRBD2 (5 bases). Germline CDR1 MNHEY, CDR2 SVGAGI. The V gene lost 2 bases and the J gene lost 10 bases, with 15 bases spanning the gap. The CDR3 has 14 residues. The CDR3: CASSYMSRSGEQFF. CDR3 in DNA: TGTGCCAGCAGTTACATGAGTCGGTCGGGAGAGCAGTTCTTC.

The genes are TRBV5-1 and TRBJ1-2, with 7 positions matching TRBD1. The V segment lost 5 bases and the J segment 2 bases; nucleotides outside the gene matches: 6. Germline lookup yields CDR1 SGHRS and CDR2 YFSETQ. The CDR3 is 14 amino acids. CDR3 amino acids: CASRPGTDNYGYTF. The CDR3 DNA follows: TGCGCCAGCAGACCCGGGACAGACAACTATGGCTACACCTTC.

This clone was detected only a few times. The chain couples TRBV7-9 to TRBJ1-2; D is perhaps TRBD1 (6 bases). CDR3 length: 12 amino acids. V gave up 6 bases and J gave up 7 bases, with 12 bases separating them. CDR1 and CDR2 from the germline V gene are SEHNR and FQNEAQ (reference sequence). The CDR3 DNA follows: TGTGCCAGCAGTAGGGGGAACGGTGGCTACACCTTC. This encodes CASSRGNGGYTF.

The chain carries TRBV9 and TRBJ2-5; D remains ambiguous. Germline CDR1 SGDLS, CDR2 YYNGEE. V was trimmed by 3 bases and J by 5 bases, leaving 14 bases between them. This CDR3 is built from 14 residues. This chain's CDR3 is CASSATPNGETQYF. As DNA, the CDR3 is TGTGCCAGCAGCGCGACCCCGAACGGGGAGACCCAGTACTTC. The variable domain in full, with the rest retrieved from reference TRBV9 and TRBJ2-5, is DSGVTQTPKHLITATGQRVTLRCSPRSGDLSVYWYQQSLDQGLQFLIQYYNGEERAKGNILERFSAQQFPDLHSELNLSSLELGDSALYFCASSATPNGETQYFGPGTRLLVL.

The gene calls are TRBV6-5 and TRBJ2-4; TRBD1 or TRBD2 may be the D gene (5 bases each). The CDR3 contains 14 residues. Trimming shortened V by 11 bases and J by 5 bases, and 19 bases separated the two germline ends. Germline V gives CDR1 MNHEY, CDR2 SVGAGI. CDR3 coding DNA: TGTGCCGCCAGCAGAGGTACGGGGCAAAACATTCAGTACTTC. Amino acid sequence: CAASRGTGQNIQYF.

This clone was detected only a few times. The V call is TRBV4-3, the J call TRBJ1-5, with a tentative D call TRBD1 (5 bases). Trimming cost V 1 base and J 5 bases, with 9 bases left between them. CDR1 LGHNA and CDR2 YSLEER come from the germline V gene. The CDR3 sequence is 14 residues long. The chain's CDR3 is CASSQGGGDQPQHF. As DNA, the CDR3 is TGCGCCAGCAGCCAAGGGGGAGGGGATCAGCCCCAGCATTTT.

This clone was seen a few times. The V and J genes are TRBV5-6 and TRBJ1-2; tentatively, D is TRBD1 (6 bases). This CDR3 is 14 amino acids long. Trimming took off 3 bases at V and 4 bases at J, with 13 bases between the two ends. CDR1 and CDR2 (germline): SGHDT, YYEEEE. This chain's CDR3 is CASSYGGHAYGYTF. The CDR3 DNA is TGTGCCAGCAGCTATGGGGGACATGCCTATGGCTACACCTTC.

The rearrangement joins TRBV2 to TRBJ2-1; the D gene is possibly TRBD2 (6 bases). Germline assignment: CDR1 SNHLY and CDR2 FYNNEI. This CDR3 has 15 amino acids. Trimming cost V 10 bases and J 1 base, with 17 bases left between them. CDR3 sequence: CAMGLRDRSYNEQFF. The CDR3 nucleotides are TGTGCCATGGGACTCCGGGATAGATCCTACAATGAGCAGTTCTTC.

This clone was counted only a few times. The chain recombines TRBV6-6 with TRBJ2-1, with D tentatively TRBD2 (5 bases). This CDR3 contains 15 residues. Looked up from germline, CDR1 is MNHNY and CDR2 is SVGAGI (reference sequence). Trimming removed 6 bases at V and 0 bases at J, with 12 bases between. CDR3 sequence: CASSPGSYSYNEQFF. CDR3 coding DNA: TGTGCCAGCAGCCCTGGGAGTTACTCCTACAATGAGCAGTTCTTC.

This clone occurred a few times. V and J are TRBV29-1 and TRBJ2-5, with TRBD2 matching over 7 bases. Germline V gives CDR1 SQVTM, CDR2 ANQGSEA. This CDR3 spans 15 amino acids. The trim removed 4 bases at V and 4 bases at J, leaving 12 bases unmatched. CDR3 protein: CSVAGSAGVGETQYF. CDR3 in DNA: TGCAGCGTTGCGGGGTCTGCGGGAGTAGGAGAGACCCAGTACTTC.

In this sample, this clone turned up many times. V is TRBV30 and J is TRBJ1-1, with D perhaps TRBD1 (5 bases). Germline CDR1 and CDR2: GTSNPN and SVGIG (reference sequence). V lost 4 bases to trimming and J lost 1 base, with 10 bases between them. The CDR3 extends over 13 amino acids. The chain's CDR3 is CAWKPTGNTEAFF. The CDR3 region has the DNA TGTGCCTGGAAGCCCACAGGGAACACTGAAGCTTTCTTT.